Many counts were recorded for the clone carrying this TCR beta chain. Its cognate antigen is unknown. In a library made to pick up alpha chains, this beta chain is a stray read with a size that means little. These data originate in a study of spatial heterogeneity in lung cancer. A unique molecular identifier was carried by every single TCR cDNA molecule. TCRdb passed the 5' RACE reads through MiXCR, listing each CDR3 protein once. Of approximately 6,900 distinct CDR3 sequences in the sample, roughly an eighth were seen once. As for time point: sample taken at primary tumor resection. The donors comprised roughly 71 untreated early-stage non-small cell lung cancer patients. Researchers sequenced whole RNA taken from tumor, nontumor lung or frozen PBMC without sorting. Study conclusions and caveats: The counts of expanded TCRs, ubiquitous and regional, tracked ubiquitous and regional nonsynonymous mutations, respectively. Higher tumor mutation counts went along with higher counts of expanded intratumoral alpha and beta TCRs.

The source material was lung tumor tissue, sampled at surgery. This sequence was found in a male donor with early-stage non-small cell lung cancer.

Here the CDR3 reads CSVAGRGRTEAFF. The CDR3 DNA reads TGCAGCGTTGCCGGACGGGGGCGAACTGAAGCTTTCTTT. The V and J genes are TRBV29-1 and TRBJ1-1, with D maybe TRBD1 (6 bases). Deletions cut 4 bases from V and 5 bases from J, with 14 bases between. The CDR3 is made up of 13 amino acids. Germline values: CDR1 SQVTM, CDR2 ANQGSEA.